The 9 T cell receptor beta chains in this list originate from one sample, sequenced in a study of cytomegalovirus exposure and HLA in healthy donors. In the PCR, 60 Vbeta and 13 Jbeta primers were used. TCRdb keeps only in-frame clones here, not all; method: immunoSEQ multiplex PCR. The specimen's table records over 45,000 clones. Input material: PBMCs. These receptors were obtained from a young woman in good health and CMV-seronegative.

Written as DNA, the CDR3 is TGTGCCAGCAACCGATTTGGACAGGTCAACACTGAAGCTTTCTTT. This gives the protein CASNRFGQVNTEAFF. The rearrangement uses TRBV7-9 and TRBJ1-1; 7 bases align to TRBD1. V was pared by 7 bases and J by 2 bases, with 10 bases of the junction left unmatched. The CDR3 sequence is 15 residues long. Germline values: CDR1 SEHNR, CDR2 FQNEAQ (reference sequence).

Concerning this clone: The same CDR3 is also encoded by other DNA sequences in this sample. CDR3: CASSLTANTEAFF. CDR3 DNA: TGTGCCAGCTCACTTACAGCGAACACTGAAGCTTTCTTT. The chain combines TRBV18 with TRBJ1-1; D gene ambiguous. The CDR3 runs to 13 residues. V lost 4 bases to trimming and J lost 1 base, with 7 bases between them. The germline gives CDR1 KGHSH, CDR2 LQKENI.

The chain links TRBV4-2 to TRBJ2-7, with TRBD1 as a possible D gene (6 bases). Per germline, CDR1 LGHNA and CDR2 YNFKEQ. The CDR3 covers 15 residues. V lost 1 base, J lost 7 bases, and 17 bases lay in between. The CDR3 sequence: CASSQGGLGAEEQYF. CDR3 nucleotides: TGTGCCAGCAGCCAAGGCGGGCTGGGGGCGGAGGAGCAGTACTTC.

V and J are TRBV12-5 and TRBJ1-2, with a possible D match to TRBD1 (6 bases). Germline V gene data show CDR1 as LGHNT and CDR2 as FRNRAP. Trimming shortened V by 0 bases and J by 8 bases, and 19 bases separated the two germline ends. The CDR3 contains 16 residues. CDR3 DNA: TGTGCTAGTGGTTTGGTGCCAAACATGGGGGCTCAGGGCTACACCTTC. As protein: CASGLVPNMGAQGYTF.

V is TRBV4-2 and J is TRBJ2-2; 9 positions match TRBD2. The CDR3 loop spans 16 amino acids. V gave up 5 bases and J gave up 5 bases; unmatched junction bases: 9. In germline, CDR1 is LGHNA, CDR2 YNFKEQ. The CDR3 loop reads CASSLRGGAVTGELFF. The CDR3 region has the DNA TGTGCCAGCAGCTTACGCGGGGGGGCCGTGACCGGGGAGCTGTTTTTT.

This chain links TRBV5-8 with TRBJ1-6, with D possibly TRBD1 on 6 matching bases. Per the germline V gene, CDR1 is SGHTS and CDR2 is YDEGEE. This CDR3 has 15 amino acids. The ends were cut back, 4 bases at V and 10 bases at J, with 18 bases in the middle. CDR3 region: CASSLRGDRSSPLHF. For the CDR3, the DNA is TGTGCCAGCAGCCTGAGGGGCGACAGGAGCTCACCCCTCCACTTT.

The chain uses TRBV28 and TRBJ2-5, with D possibly TRBD2 on 5 matching bases. The germline CDR1 and CDR2 sequences are MDHEN and SYDVKM. The V gene lost 7 bases and the J gene lost 2 bases, with 17 bases spanning the gap. There are 15 residues in the CDR3. The DNA for the CDR3 is TGTGCCAGCACTCTCGAGGGAAGGAAGCAAGAGACCCAGTACTTC. Encoded protein: CASTLEGRKQETQYF.

The chain employs TRBV18 and TRBJ2-7, with D hard to call. V was cut by 0 bases and J by 2 bases, with 8 bases left in between. CDR1 and CDR2 from the germline V gene are KGHSH and LQKENI. This CDR3 spans 14 amino acids. CDR3 bases: TGTGCCAGCTCACCACCAGGCAGGCCCTACGAGCAGTACTTC. It is translated as CASSPPGRPYEQYF.

This rearrangement joins TRBV6-1 to TRBJ2-3; TRBD1 aligns across 10 bases. Losses at the gene ends were 11 bases for V and 10 bases for J; bases not matched to a gene: 15. Germline assignment: CDR1 MNHNS and CDR2 SASEGT. The CDR3 sequence is 14 residues long. The CDR3 is CASQTGGGPRAQYF. CDR3 coding DNA: TGTGCCTCCCAGACAGGGGGCGGGCCTCGTGCGCAGTATTTT.